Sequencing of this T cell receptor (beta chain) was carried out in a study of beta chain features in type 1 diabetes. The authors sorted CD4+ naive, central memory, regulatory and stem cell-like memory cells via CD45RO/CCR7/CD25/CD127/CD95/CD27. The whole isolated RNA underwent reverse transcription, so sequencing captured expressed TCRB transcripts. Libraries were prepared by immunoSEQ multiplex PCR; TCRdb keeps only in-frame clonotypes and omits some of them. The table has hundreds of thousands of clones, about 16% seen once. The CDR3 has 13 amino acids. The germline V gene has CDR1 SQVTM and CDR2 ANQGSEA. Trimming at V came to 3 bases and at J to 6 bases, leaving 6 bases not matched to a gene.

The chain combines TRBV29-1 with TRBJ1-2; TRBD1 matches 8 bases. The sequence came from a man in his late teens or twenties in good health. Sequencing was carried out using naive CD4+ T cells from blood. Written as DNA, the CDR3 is TGCAGCGTTGACAGGGGGCGAGTGAATGGCTACACCTTC. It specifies CSVDRGRVNGYTF.